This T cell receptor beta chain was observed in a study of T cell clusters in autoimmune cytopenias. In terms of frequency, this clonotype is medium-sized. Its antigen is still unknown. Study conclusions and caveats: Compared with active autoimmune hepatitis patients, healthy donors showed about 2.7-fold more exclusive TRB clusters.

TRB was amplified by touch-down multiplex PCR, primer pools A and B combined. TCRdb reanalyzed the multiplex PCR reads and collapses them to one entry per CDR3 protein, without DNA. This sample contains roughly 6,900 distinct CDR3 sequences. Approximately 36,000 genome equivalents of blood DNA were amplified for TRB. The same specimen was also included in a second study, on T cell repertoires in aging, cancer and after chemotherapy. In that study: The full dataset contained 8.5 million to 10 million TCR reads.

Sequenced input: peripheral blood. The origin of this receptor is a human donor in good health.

Here the CDR3 reads CASSIGWGRTYNEQFF. The V and J genes are TRBV19 and TRBJ2-1; TCRdb proposes TRBD1, but this gene call is untestable without DNA. The germline CDR1 and CDR2 sequences are LNHDA and SQIVND (reference sequence). This CDR3 contains 16 residues.